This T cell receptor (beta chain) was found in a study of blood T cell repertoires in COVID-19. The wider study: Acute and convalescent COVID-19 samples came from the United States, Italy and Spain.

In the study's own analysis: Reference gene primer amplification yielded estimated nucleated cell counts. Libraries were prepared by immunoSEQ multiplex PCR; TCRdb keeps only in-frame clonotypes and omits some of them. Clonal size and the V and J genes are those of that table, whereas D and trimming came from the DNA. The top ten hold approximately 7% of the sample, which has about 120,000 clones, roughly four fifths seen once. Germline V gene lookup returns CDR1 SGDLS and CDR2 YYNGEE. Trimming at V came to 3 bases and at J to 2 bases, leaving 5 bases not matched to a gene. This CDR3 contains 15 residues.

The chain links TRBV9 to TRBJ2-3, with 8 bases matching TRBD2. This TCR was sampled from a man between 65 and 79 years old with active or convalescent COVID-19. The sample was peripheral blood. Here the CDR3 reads CASSGGSGTTDTQYF. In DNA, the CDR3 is TGTGCCAGCAGCGGCGGTAGCGGGACCACAGATACGCAGTATTTT. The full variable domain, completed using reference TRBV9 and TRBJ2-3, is DSGVTQTPKHLITATGQRVTLRCSPRSGDLSVYWYQQSLDQGLQFLIQYYNGEERAKGNILERFSAQQFPDLHSELNLSSLELGDSALYFCASSGGSGTTDTQYFGPGTRLTVL.